This T cell receptor beta chain was sequenced in a study of T-cell memory formation after mild COVID-19. Turning to the study itself: Largely donor-specific sequence clusters came from a couple of donors. Study-wide results and limits: There were some responding clones in pre-infection memory, which suggested that cross-reactive memory had joined.

This CDR3 has 19 amino acids. Germline CDR1 is LNHNV and CDR2 is YYDKDF (reference sequence). V gave up 5 bases and J gave up 2 bases; unmatched junction bases: 16. This clonotype was detected ten times or more. Antigen specificity is unknown. TCRdb reprocessed the 5' RACE reads via MiXCR and lists one record per CDR3 protein. The sample contains roughly 580,000 distinct CDR3 sequences, roughly 17% of which appear only once. This sequence joins TRBV15 and TRBJ2-5, with 11 bases lining up with TRBD2. Sequencing used PBMCs or a T cell subset sorted from them (not recorded which). This TCR was recovered from an adult woman who had mild COVID-19 (a few samples of this study predate the infection). Cell type and time point are not known. DNA of the CDR3: TGTGCCACCAGCTCACTCGGGGGCCCGGGACTAGCGGTTCAAGAGACCCAGTACTTC. It specifies CATSSLGGPGLAVQETQYF.